The rows below give T cell receptor beta chains drawn from one sample of a study of shared clonotypes between healthy human individuals. Using immunoSEQ multiplex PCR, the repertoire was profiled, and TCRdb retains in-frame clones only, with some absent. Here the sample spans about 2.4 million clones, 90% to 95% being singletons. The sequencing input was naive CD4+ T cells from PBMCs. Receptors originate from a man in his late teens or twenties in good health. Some clones in this sample may be carry-over from other donors' samples. Both conserved end residues are part of each CDR3. D genes are given only for firm matches. The listing skips clone size in some rows; elsewhere it reads once, few, many or a size class.

v_call,j_call,d_call,clone_size,cdr3_nt,cdr3_aa
TRBV9,TRBJ1-3,-,-,TGTGCCAGCAGCTTTCCGCAAGGAGGAAGCACCATATATTTT,CASSFPQGGSTIYF
TRBV19,TRBJ2-7,-,-,TGTGCCAGTAGTATCTCCTGGGGTTCGTACGAGCAGTACTTC,CASSISWGSYEQYF
TRBV5-8,TRBJ2-5,TRBD2,-,TGTGCCGGATCCGATTGGGCGGGAGTTACCCAGTACTTC,CAGSDWAGVTQYF
TRBV5-1,TRBJ1-1,-,-,TGCGCCAGCAGCTTGGGGGACTTGAACACTGAAGCTTTCTTT,CASSLGDLNTEAFF
TRBV5-1,TRBJ2-1,TRBD2,-,TGCGCCAGCAGTTCTGGACTAGCGGCGTACAATGAGCAGTTCTTC,CASSSGLAAYNEQFF
TRBV12-5,TRBJ1-1,-,-,TGTGCTAGTGGGACGACGGCAAACACTGAAGCTTTCTTT,CASGTTANTEAFF
TRBV11-2,TRBJ2-3,TRBD1,-,TGTGCCAGCACCATGGGACAGGGTAGCACAGATACGCAGTATTTT,CASTMGQGSTDTQYF
TRBV27,TRBJ1-2,TRBD1,-,TGTGCCAGCAGTTTATCCCAGGGGGAGGGGGGCTACACCTTC,CASSLSQGEGGYTF
TRBV27,TRBJ2-7,-,-,TGTGCCAGCCACAGATCGGGGGAGCAGTACTTC,CASHRSGEQYF
TRBV4-1,TRBJ2-7,-,-,TGCGCCAGCAGCCCGAGCGGACAGTCCTACGAGCAGTACTTC,CASSPSGQSYEQYF
TRBV10-3,TRBJ2-7,TRBD1,-,TGTGCCATCGGTCCCGGGACAGGGGACTACGAGCAGTACTTC,CAIGPGTGDYEQYF
TRBV29-1,TRBJ1-1,-,-,TGCAGCGTTGGAGCAGTCGACACTGAAGCTTTCTTT,CSVGAVDTEAFF
TRBV5-6,TRBJ2-3,-,-,TGTGCCAGCAGCACCCGGGCAGGGGCGACAGATACGCAGTATTTT,CASSTRAGATDTQYF
TRBV5-6,TRBJ2-1,-,-,TGTGCCAGCAGCCCCGTGGCTCAGGGCTCCAATGAGCAGTTCTTC,CASSPVAQGSNEQFF
TRBV15,TRBJ2-1,TRBD2,-,TGTGCCACCAGCCCCCGGGGAGGACTAGCGCTGAATGAGCAGTTCTTC,CATSPRGGLALNEQFF
TRBV19,TRBJ2-1,TRBD2,once,TGTGCCAGTAGTATTACAGCGAGACTAGCATATGAGCAGTTCTTC,CASSITARLAYEQFF
TRBV30,TRBJ1-1,-,-,TGTGCCTGGAGACGGGCAGGGACCACCGAAGCTTTCTTT,CAWRRAGTTEAFF
TRBV7-2,TRBJ1-2,TRBD1,-,TGTGCCAGCAGCTTACAACATCGGGACAGCCCCCTTGGCTACACCTTC,CASSLQHRDSPLGYTF
TRBV4-1,TRBJ2-1,TRBD2,-,TGCGCCAGCAGCCACGATACCCGGGGACTAGCGGGAGGCAATGAGCAGTTCTTC,CASSHDTRGLAGGNEQFF
TRBV28,TRBJ2-7,-,-,TGTGCCAGCAGTTTCCGAACAGGGTACTACGAGCAGTACTTC,CASSFRTGYYEQYF
TRBV13,TRBJ1-5,-,-,TGTGCCAGCAGCTTAAGGGACAGCAATCAGCCCCAGCATTTT,CASSLRDSNQPQHF
TRBV10-1,TRBJ2-3,-,-,TGCGCCAGCAGTGTGGGGACGTCCTCGGATACGCAGTATTTT,CASSVGTSSDTQYF
TRBV27,TRBJ2-3,-,-,TGTGCCAGCAGTTCGACTAGTCTAGGGGCAGATACGCAGTATTTT,CASSSTSLGADTQYF
TRBV28,TRBJ1-5,-,-,TGTGCCAGCAGTTTCCCCAGGAACTATCAGCCCCAGCATTTT,CASSFPRNYQPQHF
TRBV28,TRBJ1-2,-,-,TGTGCCAGCAGTTTATCGGTCGGTTGGGATGGCTACACCTTC,CASSLSVGWDGYTF
TRBV7-9,TRBJ2-7,TRBD2,-,TGTGCCAGCAGCTTAGCTAGCGGGAGCAACGAGCAGTACTTC,CASSLASGSNEQYF
TRBV27,TRBJ2-2,-,few,TGTGCCAGCAGTTTACGGCGCGCCGGGGAGCTGTTTTTT,CASSLRRAGELFF
TRBV7-2,TRBJ2-7,TRBD2,-,TGTGCCAGCAGCTTAGGGACTAGCGGGAGTGAAGAGCAGTACTTC,CASSLGTSGSEEQYF
TRBV19,TRBJ1-1,TRBD1,-,TGTGCCAGTAGCGGGACAGTCTGGGACACTGAAGCTTTCTTT,CASSGTVWDTEAFF
TRBV28,TRBJ1-3,-,once,TGTGCCAGCGAAAACGAAAAACAGGGCTCTGGAAACACCATATATTTT,CASENEKQGSGNTIYF
TRBV28,TRBJ2-5,-,-,TGTGCCAGCAGACGTGGGTTCCAAGAGACCCAGTACTTC,CASRRGFQETQYF
TRBV25-1,TRBJ1-1,-,-,TGTGCCAGCAGTGGATTGGGGTACTCGAACACTGAAGCTTTCTTT,CASSGLGYSNTEAFF
TRBV18,TRBJ2-3,TRBD1,-,TGTGCCAGCTCACCACTCGCCAGGGGGATCCCCACAGATACGCAGTATTTT,CASSPLARGIPTDTQYF
TRBV5-6,TRBJ1-2,TRBD1,-,TGTGCCAGCAGCCCCAGGACAGGGCAAGGCTACACCTTC,CASSPRTGQGYTF
TRBV5-1,TRBJ1-2,-,-,TGCGCCAGCAGCTTGGGTGCAGGGGAGACCTATGGCTACACCTTC,CASSLGAGETYGYTF
TRBV2,TRBJ1-1,-,-,TGTGCCAGCACCGCGGGGGGAGGCACTGAAGCTTTCTTT,CASTAGGGTEAFF
TRBV19,TRBJ1-2,-,once,TGTGCCAGTAGTATAATTTCCCCATGGAATGGCTACACCTTC,CASSIISPWNGYTF
TRBV6-6,TRBJ1-1,-,-,TGTGCCAGCAGTTCTCCGGGGGCCAACACTGAAGCTTTCTTT,CASSSPGANTEAFF
TRBV28,TRBJ2-1,-,-,TGTGCCAGCAGATCCCGCAGTGCGAGCTCCTACAATGAGCAGTTCTTC,CASRSRSASSYNEQFF
TRBV5-1,TRBJ1-1,-,-,TGCGCCAGCAGCTTCCCAGGGGTAGGGGCTGAAGCTTTCTTT,CASSFPGVGAEAFF
TRBV5-1,TRBJ2-5,-,-,TGCGCCAGCAGCTTGAATAGCGGGACAGCGGAGACCCAGTACTTC,CASSLNSGTAETQYF
TRBV7-2,TRBJ1-3,-,-,TGTGCCAGCAGCTTAGTTTTTCGAAACACCATATATTTT,CASSLVFRNTIYF
TRBV6-5,TRBJ2-7,-,-,TGTGCCAGCAGTTACGCAGGAGCCTACGAGCAGTACTTC,CASSYAGAYEQYF
TRBV16,TRBJ1-2,TRBD1,-,TGTGCCAGCAGCCGTAAAGCTGGGACAGGCTTCACCTATGGCTACACCTTC,CASSRKAGTGFTYGYTF
TRBV28,TRBJ2-2,-,-,TGTGCCAGCAGTCCTCTAGGACGGGACACCGGGGAGCTGTTTTTT,CASSPLGRDTGELFF
TRBV28,TRBJ2-7,TRBD2,-,TGTGCCAGCAGTTTAAAGACGTTTAGCGGGGCATACGAGCAGTACTTC,CASSLKTFSGAYEQYF